A single T cell receptor beta chain is shown here with its context. Its antigen is not known. The time point was: week 35, safety follow-up. Each dose delivered 300 ug of mutant IDH1 20-mer peptide subcutaneously with imiquimod. This record belongs to a study of a mutant IDH1 vaccine in newly diagnosed glioma. Overall study context: Held at week 35, visit V12 was the safety follow-up, and visit V13 followed at week 47.

Clones were sequenced by immunoSEQ multiplex PCR, and TCRdb holds only the in-frame ones, with some missing. Of 45,000 or so clones in the sample, approximately 90% were seen once. The germline gives CDR1 MNHEY, CDR2 SVGAGI. V shed 4 bases and J shed 8 bases, with 11 bases lying between them. The CDR3 has 13 amino acids. General observations from the study: The study observed vaccine-induced immune responses in more than 80% of patients.

The chain is built from TRBV6-5 and TRBJ1-4; D uncertain. The sequence was collected from a woman aged 40 to 55 with glioma. The specimen comprised PBMCs, sampled from a glioma patient whose treatment included an IDH1 peptide vaccine. The CDR3: CASSWSRGEKLFF. CDR3 nucleotides: TGTGCCAGCAGTTGGTCTAGAGGGGAAAAACTGTTTTTT.